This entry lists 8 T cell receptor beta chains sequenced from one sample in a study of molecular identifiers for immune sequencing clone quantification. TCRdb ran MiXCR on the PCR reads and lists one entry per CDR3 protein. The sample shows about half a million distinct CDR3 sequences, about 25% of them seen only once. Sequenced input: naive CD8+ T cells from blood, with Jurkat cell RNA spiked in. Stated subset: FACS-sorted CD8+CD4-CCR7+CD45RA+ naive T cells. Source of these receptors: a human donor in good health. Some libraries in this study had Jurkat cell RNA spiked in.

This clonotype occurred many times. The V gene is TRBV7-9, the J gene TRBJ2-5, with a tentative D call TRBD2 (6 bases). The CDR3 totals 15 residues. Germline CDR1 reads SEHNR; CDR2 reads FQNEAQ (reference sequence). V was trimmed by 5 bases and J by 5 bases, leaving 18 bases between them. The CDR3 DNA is TGTGCCAGCAGCCCACCCGGGAGTAGGGGCGAGACCCAGTACTTC. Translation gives CASSPPGSRGETQYF.

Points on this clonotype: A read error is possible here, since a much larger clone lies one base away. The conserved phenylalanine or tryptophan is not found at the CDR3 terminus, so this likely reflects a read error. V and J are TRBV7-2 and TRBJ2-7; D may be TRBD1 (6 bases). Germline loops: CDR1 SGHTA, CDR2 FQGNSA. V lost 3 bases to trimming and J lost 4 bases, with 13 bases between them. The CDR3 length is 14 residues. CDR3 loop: CASSLGTQGYEQYI. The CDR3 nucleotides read TGTGCCAGCAGCTTGGGGACACAAGGGTACGAGCAGTACATC.

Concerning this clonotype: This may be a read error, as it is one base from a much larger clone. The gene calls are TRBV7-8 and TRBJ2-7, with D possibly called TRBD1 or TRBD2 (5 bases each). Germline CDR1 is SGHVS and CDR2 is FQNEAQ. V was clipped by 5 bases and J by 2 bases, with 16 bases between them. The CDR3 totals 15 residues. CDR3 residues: CASSRGVAAAYEQYF. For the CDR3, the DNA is TGTGCCAGCAGCCGAGGGGTTGCGGCAGCCTACGAGCAGTACTTC.

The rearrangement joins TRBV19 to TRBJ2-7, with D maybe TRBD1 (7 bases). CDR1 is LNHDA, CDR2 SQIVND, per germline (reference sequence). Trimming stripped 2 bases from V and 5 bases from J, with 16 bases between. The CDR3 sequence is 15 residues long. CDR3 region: CASSISGGTVNEQYF. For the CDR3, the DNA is TGTGCCAGTAGTATATCTGGGGGGACAGTCAACGAGCAGTACTTC.

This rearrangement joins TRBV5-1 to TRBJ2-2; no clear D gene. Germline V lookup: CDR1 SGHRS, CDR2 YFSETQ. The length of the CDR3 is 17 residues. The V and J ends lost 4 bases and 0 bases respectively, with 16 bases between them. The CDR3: CASSPNSRNPNTGELFF. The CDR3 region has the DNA TGCGCCAGCAGCCCCAATAGCCGAAACCCGAACACCGGGGAGCTGTTTTTT.

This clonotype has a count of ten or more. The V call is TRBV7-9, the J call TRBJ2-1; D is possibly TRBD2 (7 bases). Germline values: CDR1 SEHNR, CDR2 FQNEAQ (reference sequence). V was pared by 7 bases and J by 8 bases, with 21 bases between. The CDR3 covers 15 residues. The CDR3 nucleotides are TGTGCCAGCATTTCTAACGGGGGGCCTGTGGATGAGCAGTTCTTC. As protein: CASISNGGPVDEQFF.

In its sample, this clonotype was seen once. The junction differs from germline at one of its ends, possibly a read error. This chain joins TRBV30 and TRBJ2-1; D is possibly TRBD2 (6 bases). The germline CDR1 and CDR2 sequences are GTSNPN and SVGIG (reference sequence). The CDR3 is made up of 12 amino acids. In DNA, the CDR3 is TGTACCTGCTCGGGACTGGCTAATGAGCAGTTCTTC. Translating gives CTCSGLANEQFF.

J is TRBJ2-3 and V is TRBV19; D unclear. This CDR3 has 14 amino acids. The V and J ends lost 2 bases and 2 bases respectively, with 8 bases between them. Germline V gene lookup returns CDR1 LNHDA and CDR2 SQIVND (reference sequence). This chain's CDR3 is CASSIPQYTDTQYF. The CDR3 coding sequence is TGTGCCAGTAGTATACCCCAGTACACAGATACGCAGTATTTT. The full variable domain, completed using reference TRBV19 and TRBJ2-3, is DGGITQSPKYLFRKEGQNVTLSCEQNLNHDAMYWYRQDPGQGLRLIYYSQIVNDFQKGDIAEGYSVSREKKESFPLTVTSAQKNPTAFYLCASSIPQYTDTQYFGPGTRLTVL.